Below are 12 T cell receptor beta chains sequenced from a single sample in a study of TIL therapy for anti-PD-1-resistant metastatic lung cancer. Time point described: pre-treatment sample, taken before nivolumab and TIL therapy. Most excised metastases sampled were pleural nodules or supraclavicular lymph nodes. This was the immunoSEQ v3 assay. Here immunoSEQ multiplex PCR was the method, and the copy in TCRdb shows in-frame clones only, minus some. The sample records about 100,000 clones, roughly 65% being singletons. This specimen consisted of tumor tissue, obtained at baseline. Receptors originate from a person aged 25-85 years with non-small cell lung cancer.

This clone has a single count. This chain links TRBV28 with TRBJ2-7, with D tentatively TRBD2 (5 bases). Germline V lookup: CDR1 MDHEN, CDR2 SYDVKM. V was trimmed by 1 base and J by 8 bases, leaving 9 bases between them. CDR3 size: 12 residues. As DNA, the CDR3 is TGTGCCAGCAGTTTATTGCGAGGGAAGCAGTACTTC. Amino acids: CASSLLRGKQYF.

Here the CDR3 DNA reads TGCGCCAGCTTGGGGAGCTCCTATAATTCACCCCTCCACTTT. As protein: CASLGSSYNSPLHF. V is TRBV5-1 and J is TRBJ1-6; no definite D call. From germline, CDR1 is SGHRS and CDR2 YFSETQ. V lost 7 bases and J 0 bases, leaving 8 bases between the germline ends. The CDR3 extends over 14 amino acids.

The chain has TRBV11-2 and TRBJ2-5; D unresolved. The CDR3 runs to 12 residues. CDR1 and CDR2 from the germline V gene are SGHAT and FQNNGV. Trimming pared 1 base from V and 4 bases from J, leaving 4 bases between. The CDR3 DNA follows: TGTGCCAGCAGCTTAGTTTTAGAGACCCAGTACTTC. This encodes CASSLVLETQYF.

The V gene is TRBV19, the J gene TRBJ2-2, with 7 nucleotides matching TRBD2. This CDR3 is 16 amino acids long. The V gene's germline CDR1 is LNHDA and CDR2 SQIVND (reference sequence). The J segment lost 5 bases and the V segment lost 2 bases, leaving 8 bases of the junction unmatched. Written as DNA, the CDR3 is TGTGCCAGTAGTATATTGGCGGGAGTCGGGACCGGGGAGCTGTTTTTT. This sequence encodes CASSILAGVGTGELFF.

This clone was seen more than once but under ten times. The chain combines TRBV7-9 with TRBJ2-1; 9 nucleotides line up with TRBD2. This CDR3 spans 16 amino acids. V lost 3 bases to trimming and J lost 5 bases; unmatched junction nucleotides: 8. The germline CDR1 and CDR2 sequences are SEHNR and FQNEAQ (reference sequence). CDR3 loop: CASSFLTSGPDNEQFF. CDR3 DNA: TGTGCCAGCAGCTTCCTGACTAGCGGACCCGACAATGAGCAGTTCTTC.

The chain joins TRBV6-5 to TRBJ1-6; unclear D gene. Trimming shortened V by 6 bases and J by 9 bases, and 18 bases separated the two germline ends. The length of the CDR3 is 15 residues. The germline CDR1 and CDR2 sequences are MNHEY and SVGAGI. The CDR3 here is CASRGRVEAASPLHF. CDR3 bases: TGTGCCAGCAGAGGTAGGGTTGAGGCGGCTTCACCCCTCCACTTT.

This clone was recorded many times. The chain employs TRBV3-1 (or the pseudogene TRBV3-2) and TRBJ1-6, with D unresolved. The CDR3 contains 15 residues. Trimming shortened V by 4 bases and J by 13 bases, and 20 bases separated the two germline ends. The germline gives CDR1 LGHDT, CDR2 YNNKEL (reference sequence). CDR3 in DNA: TGTGCCAGCAGCCTCAGAACAGATGTTCTACGTCCCCTCCACTTT. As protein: CASSLRTDVLRPLHF.

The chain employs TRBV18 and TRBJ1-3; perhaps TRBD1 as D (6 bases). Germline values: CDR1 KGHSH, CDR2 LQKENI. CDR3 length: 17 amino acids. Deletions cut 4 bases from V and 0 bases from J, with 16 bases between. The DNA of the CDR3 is TGTGCCAGCTCACATACACAGGGCTTGAGCTCTGGAAACACCATATATTTT. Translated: CASSHTQGLSSGNTIYF.

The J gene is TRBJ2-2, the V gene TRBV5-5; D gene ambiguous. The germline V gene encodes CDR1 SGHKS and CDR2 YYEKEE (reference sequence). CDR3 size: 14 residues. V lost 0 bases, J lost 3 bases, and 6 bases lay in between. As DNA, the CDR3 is TGTGCCAGCAGCTTGGGGTCTTACACCGGGGAGCTGTTTTTT. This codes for CASSLGSYTGELFF. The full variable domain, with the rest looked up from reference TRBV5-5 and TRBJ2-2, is DAGVTQSPTHLIKTRGQQVTLRCSPISGHKSVSWYQQVLGQGPQFIFQYYEKEERGRGNFPDRFSARQFPNYSSELNVNALLLGDSALYLCASSLGSYTGELFFGEGSRLTVL.

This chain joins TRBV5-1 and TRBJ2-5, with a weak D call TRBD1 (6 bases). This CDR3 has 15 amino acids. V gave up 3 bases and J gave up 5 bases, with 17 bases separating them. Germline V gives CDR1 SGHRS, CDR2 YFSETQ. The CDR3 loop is CASSSQQGFVETQYF. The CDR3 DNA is TGCGCCAGCAGCTCGCAACAGGGTTTTGTGGAGACCCAGTACTTC.

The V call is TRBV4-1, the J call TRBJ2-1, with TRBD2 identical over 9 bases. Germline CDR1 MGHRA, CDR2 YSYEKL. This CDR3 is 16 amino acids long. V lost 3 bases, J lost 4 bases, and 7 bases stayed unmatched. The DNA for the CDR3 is TGCGCCAGCAGCCAGAACCTAGCGGGGTATTACAATGAGCAGTTCTTC. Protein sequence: CASSQNLAGYYNEQFF.

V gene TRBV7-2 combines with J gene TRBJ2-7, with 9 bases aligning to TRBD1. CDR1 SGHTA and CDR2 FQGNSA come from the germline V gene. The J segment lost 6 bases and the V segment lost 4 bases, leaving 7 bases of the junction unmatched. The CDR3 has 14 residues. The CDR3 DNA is TGTGCCAGCAGCTACGGGACAGGGAGCCCCGAGCAGTACTTC. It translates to CASSYGTGSPEQYF.